The next 24 T cell receptor beta chains were all read from a single sample in a study of control samples from healthy donors and cancer patients. Produced via immunoSEQ multiplex PCR; TCRdb's table is partial and in-frame only. The repertoire holds 90,000 to 150,000 clones, with about nine tenths as singletons. The sequenced material came from blood. The receptors here all came from a man between 35 and 55 years old in good health.

In this sample, this clone turned up once. The CDR3 DNA reads TGTGCCAGCTCACCACGAGAAAACTATGGCTACACCTTC. Translating gives CASSPRENYGYTF. The chain is built from TRBV18 and TRBJ1-2; D call uncertain. The germline V gene has CDR1 KGHSH and CDR2 LQKENI. Trimming left V 1 base short and J 2 bases short, with 5 bases between. The CDR3 runs 13 residues.

This chain joins TRBV5-1 and TRBJ2-1, with 7 bases aligning to TRBD1. Germline trimming cut 0 bases from V and 4 bases from J; bases unmatched to any gene: 13. The CDR3 length is 18 residues. From germline, CDR1 is SGHRS and CDR2 YFSETQ. CDR3 in DNA: TGCGCCAGCAGCTTGGAGGACAGGCAAACAAACCCTTACAATGAGCAGTTCTTC. This translates into CASSLEDRQTNPYNEQFF.

CDR3 residues: CATSGPGDPNYGYTF. The CDR3 DNA reads TGTGCCACCAGTGGTCCAGGGGACCCTAACTATGGCTACACCTTC. This chain joins TRBV24-1 and TRBJ1-2; TRBD1 is a possible D gene (6 bases). V gave up 5 bases and J gave up 0 bases, with 12 bases separating them. Looked up from germline, CDR1 is KGHDR and CDR2 is SFDVKD. This CDR3 has 15 residues.

This clone was picked up a small number of times. The J gene is TRBJ1-1, the V gene TRBV7-8; D might be TRBD1 (5 bases). Between the trimmed V and J ends, which lost 0 bases and 6 bases, there was a span of 11 bases. Germline lookup yields CDR1 SGHVS and CDR2 FQNEAQ. CDR3 length equals 14 residues. The DNA of the CDR3 is TGTGCCAGCAGCTTAGCCGGGCAGGGAGCTGAAGCTTTCTTT. It codes for CASSLAGQGAEAFF.

The genes are TRBV19 and TRBJ2-3, with D perhaps assigned TRBD1 or TRBD2 (5 bases each). Germline V gene data show CDR1 as LNHDA and CDR2 as SQIVND (reference sequence). V lost 3 bases, J lost 4 bases, and 5 bases lay in between. This CDR3 has 12 amino acids. The CDR3 nucleotides are TGTGCCAGTAGTATGGGGGCAGATACGCAGTATTTT. It is translated as CASSMGADTQYF.

This chain uses TRBV5-1 with TRBJ2-6; maybe TRBD1 (6 bases). CDR3 length: 16 residues. Between the trimmed V and J ends, which lost 2 bases and 0 bases, there was a span of 9 bases. Germline loops: CDR1 SGHRS, CDR2 YFSETQ. CDR3 sequence (DNA): TGCGCCAGCAGCTTAACAGGGACCTCTGGGGCCAACGTCCTGACTTTC. It is translated as CASSLTGTSGANVLTF.

The V and J genes are TRBV6-4 and TRBJ1-1; no firm D call. In germline, CDR1 is MRHNA, CDR2 SNTAGT. The ends were cut back, 5 bases at V and 1 base at J, with 8 bases in the middle. The CDR3 extends over 13 amino acids. The DNA for the CDR3 is TGTGCCAGCAGTCCTAAAGGGAACACTGAAGCTTTCTTT. Protein: CASSPKGNTEAFF.

The genes are TRBV5-6 and TRBJ1-3; D remains unclear. CDR3 size: 15 residues. Germline V gene sequence: CDR1 SGHDT, CDR2 YYEEEE. The V end lost 0 bases, the J end lost 4 bases, and 11 bases lay between the germline ends. CDR3 loop: CASSLALRGGNTIYF. The CDR3 DNA sequence: TGTGCCAGCAGCTTGGCCCTCCGGGGAGGAAACACCATATATTTT.

This CDR3 is CASSLGVLSTDTQYF. The CDR3 DNA reads TGTGCCAGCAGCTTAGGAGTTTTAAGTACAGATACGCAGTATTTT. The chain couples TRBV7-3 to TRBJ2-3, with D hard to call. In germline, CDR1 is SGHTA, CDR2 FQGTGA. Trimming left V 2 bases short and J 3 bases short, with 12 bases between. CDR3 length equals 15 residues.

V and J are TRBV9 and TRBJ1-4; TRBD1 might be the D (5 bases). Germline CDR1 reads SGDLS; CDR2 reads YYNGEE. Trimming cost V 3 bases and J 7 bases, with 16 bases left between them. The CDR3 covers 15 residues. CDR3 bases: TGTGCCAGCAGCGCCCTTCAGGGAGTTCGTGAAAAACTGTTTTTT. Translated: CASSALQGVREKLFF.

The CDR3 spells CASSQGTQGASATYEQYF. The CDR3 region has the DNA TGCGCCAGCAGCCAAGGAACCCAGGGGGCCAGTGCTACCTACGAGCAGTACTTC. V and J are TRBV4-1 and TRBJ2-7; 8 nucleotides match TRBD1. Per the germline V gene, CDR1 is MGHRA and CDR2 is YSYEKL. This CDR3 is built from 18 residues. The trim removed 1 base at V and 2 bases at J, leaving 13 bases unmatched.

The chain carries TRBV6-5 and TRBJ1-1; 7 bases align to TRBD1. Germline V gene sequence: CDR1 MNHEY, CDR2 SVGAGI. Trimming removed 4 bases from V and 2 bases from J; junction bases left unmatched: 10. This CDR3 has 16 amino acids. The CDR3 loop is CASSFLPGQINTEAFF. The CDR3 DNA reads as TGTGCCAGCAGTTTCTTGCCGGGACAGATAAACACTGAAGCTTTCTTT.

The genes are TRBV5-1 and TRBJ1-6, with D perhaps matching TRBD1 (6 bases). The CDR3 runs 15 residues. Looked up from germline, CDR1 is SGHRS and CDR2 is YFSETQ. V was pared by 4 bases and J by 7 bases, with 15 bases between. CDR3 coding DNA: TGCGCCAGCAGCCCAGATGGACAGCCAAATTCACCCCTCCACTTT. This codes for CASSPDGQPNSPLHF. Using reference TRBV5-1 and TRBJ1-6 for the parts outside the CDR3, the full variable domain is KAGVTQTPRYLIKTRGQQVTLSCSPISGHRSVSWYQQTPGQGLQFLFEYFSETQRNKGNFPGRFSGRQFSNSRSEMNVSTLELGDSALYLCASSPDGQPNSPLHFGNGTRLTVT.

The rearrangement joins TRBV4-3 to TRBJ1-3; D might be TRBD1 (5 bases). The CDR3 sequence is 13 residues long. CDR1 and CDR2 (germline): LGHNA, YSLEER. V was pared by 3 bases and J by 2 bases, with 5 bases between. The CDR3 region is CASSQGAGNTIYF. DNA for the CDR3: TGCGCCAGCAGCCAGGGGGCTGGAAACACCATATATTTT.

The chain couples TRBV6-5 to TRBJ1-2; no reliable D call. The CDR3 extends over 12 amino acids. Looked up from germline, CDR1 is MNHEY and CDR2 is SVGAGI. V dropped 2 bases and J dropped 7 bases, with 8 bases sitting between them. DNA for the CDR3: TGTGCCAGCAGTTACCATACGGGTGGCTACACCTTC. The encoded protein is CASSYHTGGYTF.

The chain recombines TRBV23-1 with TRBJ1-6; D gene unclear. TRBV23-1 is annotated as an ORF whose role is uncertain. The CDR3 spans 14 residues. V was clipped by 7 bases and J by 0 bases, with 7 bases between them. CDR3 DNA: TGCGCCAGCACGCCAAGCTCCTATAATTCACCCCTCCACTTT. Translated: CASTPSSYNSPLHF.

This rearrangement joins TRBV3-1 (or the pseudogene TRBV3-2) to TRBJ1-1; D is undetermined. This CDR3 spans 15 amino acids. V shed 1 base and J shed 1 base, with 10 bases lying between them. CDR1 is LGHDT, CDR2 YNNKEL, per germline (reference sequence). The CDR3 DNA reads TGTGCCAGCAGCCAAGCAGAGTTGAAGAACACTGAAGCTTTCTTT. As protein: CASSQAELKNTEAFF.

The chain employs TRBV6-4 and TRBJ2-1, with TRBD2 identical over 9 bases. The CDR3 is made up of 16 amino acids. V dropped 0 bases and J dropped 6; count of bases not matched to a gene: 6. CDR1 is MRHNA and CDR2 is SNTAGT in the germline V gene. The CDR3 nucleotides are TGTGCCAGCAGTGACTCGGGCGGGGGGGCTGGCAATGAGCAGTTCTTC. Protein: CASSDSGGGAGNEQFF.

The chain joins TRBV3-1 (or the pseudogene TRBV3-2) to TRBJ2-3, with D unresolved. Trimming stripped 2 bases from V and 7 bases from J, with 4 bases between. The CDR3 spans 11 residues. Germline lookup yields CDR1 LGHDT and CDR2 YNNKEL (reference sequence). The CDR3 here is CASSQQNTQYF. The CDR3 nucleotides read TGTGCCAGCAGCCAACAGAATACGCAGTATTTT.

This chain uses TRBV2 with TRBJ2-3; D may correspond to TRBD1 or TRBD2 (5 bases each). The CDR3 sequence is 16 residues long. Germline CDR1 and CDR2: SNHLY and FYNNEI. V lost 2 bases, J lost 1 base, and 13 bases lay in between. The CDR3 region is CASSEKRGVGTDTQYF. The CDR3 region has the DNA TGTGCCAGCAGTGAAAAAAGGGGAGTGGGCACAGATACGCAGTATTTT.

CDR3 amino acids: CASSQNRDRRYSPLHF. CDR3 nucleotide sequence: TGCGCCAGCAGCCAAAACCGGGACAGAAGGTATTCACCCCTCCACTTT. The chain joins TRBV4-3 to TRBJ1-6, with TRBD1 matching 7 bases. J gave up 8 bases and V 2 bases, and 9 bases lay outside the gene matches. The germline CDR1 and CDR2 sequences are LGHNA and YSLEER. The CDR3 runs to 16 residues.

J is TRBJ2-7 and V is TRBV5-8, with TRBD1 matching 9 bases. Germline V lookup: CDR1 SGHTS, CDR2 YDEGEE. The V and J ends lost 4 bases and 2 bases, in that order; junction bases with no gene match: 4. CDR3 length: 14 residues. CDR3 nucleotide sequence: TGTGCCAGCAGCCCCGGGACAGGGACCTACGAGCAGTACTTC. The encoded protein is CASSPGTGTYEQYF.

V and J are TRBV6-6 and TRBJ2-4; D not certain. Trimming cost V 2 bases and J 3 bases, with 8 bases left between them. Germline V gene sequence: CDR1 MNHNY, CDR2 SVGAGI (reference sequence). The CDR3 is made up of 14 amino acids. This chain's CDR3 is CASSYVDLKNIQYF. The CDR3 DNA is TGTGCCAGCAGTTACGTGGATCTCAAAAACATTCAGTACTTC.

V is TRBV10-2 and J is TRBJ1-5; no definite D call. The germline gives CDR1 WSHSY, CDR2 SAAADI. V gave up 3 bases and J gave up 6 bases, with 12 bases separating them. This CDR3 is built from 14 residues. The CDR3 sequence: CASSDMAVGQPQHF. Written as DNA, the CDR3 is TGCGCCAGCAGTGACATGGCAGTCGGTCAGCCCCAGCATTTT.